The 11 T cell receptor beta chains reported below all come from one sample, sequenced in a study of control samples from healthy donors and cancer patients. Assay: immunoSEQ multiplex PCR; the TCRdb copy retains only in-frame clones and omits some. The table shows about 130,000 clones, with less than 95% occurring only once. The sequenced sample consisted of blood. These receptors were collected from a man aged 18 to 30 in good health.

The rearrangement links TRBV6-6 to TRBJ2-7; D is perhaps TRBD2 (5 bases). V lost 5 bases, J lost 3 bases, and 23 bases lay in between. The length of the CDR3 is 17 residues. Germline CDR1 is MNHNY and CDR2 is SVGAGI (reference sequence). The chain's CDR3 is CASSQKRGGRLVYEQYF. CDR3 nucleotide sequence: TGTGCCAGCAGTCAAAAAAGAGGAGGCAGGTTGGTCTACGAGCAGTACTTC.

This sequence joins TRBV6-1 and TRBJ2-7; D possibly matches TRBD1 or TRBD2 (6 bases each). The ends were cut back, 1 base at V and 3 bases at J, with 13 bases in the middle. This CDR3 has 15 residues. CDR1 MNHNS and CDR2 SASEGT come from the germline V gene. The CDR3 DNA reads as TGTGCCAGCAGTGAAGGGCGCGGGGACATCTACGAGCAGTACTTC. It codes for CASSEGRGDIYEQYF.

The rearrangement uses TRBV12-3 or TRBV12-4 and TRBJ2-7; no clear D gene. This CDR3 has 12 residues. Trimming removed 2 bases at V and 4 bases at J, with 6 bases between. CDR3 sequence (DNA): TGTGCCAGCAGTTTAAGGGTTTACGAGCAGTACTTC. It encodes CASSLRVYEQYF.

The CDR3 here is CASSQGGRGRTDTQYF. The CDR3 DNA sequence: TGCGCCAGCAGCCAAGGAGGCAGGGGGCGGACAGATACGCAGTATTTT. The chain uses TRBV4-1 and TRBJ2-3; 8 nucleotides agree with TRBD1. Per germline, CDR1 MGHRA and CDR2 YSYEKL. Trimming took 1 base from V and 3 from J; bases not matched to a gene: 6. CDR3 size: 16 residues.

The chain uses TRBV3-1 (or the pseudogene TRBV3-2) and TRBJ1-1; D is perhaps TRBD1 (5 bases). The germline V gene has CDR1 LGHDT and CDR2 YNNKEL (reference sequence). Trimming pared 1 base from V and 6 bases from J, leaving 9 bases between. The CDR3 contains 13 residues. The CDR3 protein is CASSQVRGAEAFF. CDR3 bases: TGTGCCAGCAGCCAAGTAAGGGGAGCTGAAGCTTTCTTT.

There are a few counts of this clone. V gene TRBV5-1 combines with J gene TRBJ1-5; D remains ambiguous. This CDR3 is 14 amino acids long. Trimming pared 1 base from V and 6 bases from J, leaving 11 bases between. Per the germline V gene, CDR1 is SGHRS and CDR2 is YFSETQ. CDR3 nucleotides: TGCGCCAGCAGCTTGTCGGGGTATGGTCAGCCCCAGCATTTT. Encoded protein: CASSLSGYGQPQHF.

The rearrangement uses TRBV2 and TRBJ2-2; no firm D call. This CDR3 spans 10 amino acids. The germline V gene has CDR1 SNHLY and CDR2 FYNNEI. The V and J ends lost 7 bases and 9 bases respectively, with 6 bases between them. The CDR3 nucleotides read TGTGCCAGCAAGGGCCGGGAGCTGTTTTTT. This gives the protein CASKGRELFF.

The rearrangement uses TRBV3-1 (or the pseudogene TRBV3-2) and TRBJ2-7; 7 bases are shared with TRBD2. The CDR3 has 12 residues. The germline CDR1 and CDR2 sequences are LGHDT and YNNKEL (reference sequence). V trimming: 4 bases; J trimming: 5 bases; junction bases outside the gene matches: 2. The CDR3 loop reads CASSLTSNEQYF. The CDR3 DNA sequence: TGTGCCAGCAGCCTGACTAGCAACGAGCAGTACTTC.

The chain joins TRBV6-1 to TRBJ2-1; 10 bases align to TRBD2. This CDR3 contains 15 residues. V lost 6 bases and J lost 7; bases outside the gene matches: 9. Germline-derived CDR1 and CDR2 are MNHNS and SASEGT. The CDR3 is CASSLSGGAGNEQFF. The CDR3 DNA reads TGTGCCAGCAGCCTGAGCGGGGGGGCGGGAAATGAGCAGTTCTTC.

The chain has TRBV9 and TRBJ2-1; 12 bases are shared with TRBD2. This CDR3 spans 16 amino acids. The V and J ends lost 4 bases and 4 bases, in that order; junction bases with no gene match: 6. The V gene's germline CDR1 is SGDLS and CDR2 YYNGEE. CDR3 sequence (DNA): TGTGCCAGCAGCCCCTGGACTAGCGGGGTGTACAATGAGCAGTTCTTC. Its protein product is CASSPWTSGVYNEQFF.

V gene TRBV10-3 combines with J gene TRBJ2-2; TRBD1 aligns across 7 bases. Trimming took 9 bases from V and 7 from J; bases not matched to a gene: 5. The CDR3 is made up of 12 amino acids. Germline-derived CDR1 and CDR2 are ENHRY and SYGVKD. CDR3 residues: CAIGQANGELFF. In DNA, the CDR3 is TGTGCCATTGGACAGGCGAACGGGGAGCTGTTTTTT.